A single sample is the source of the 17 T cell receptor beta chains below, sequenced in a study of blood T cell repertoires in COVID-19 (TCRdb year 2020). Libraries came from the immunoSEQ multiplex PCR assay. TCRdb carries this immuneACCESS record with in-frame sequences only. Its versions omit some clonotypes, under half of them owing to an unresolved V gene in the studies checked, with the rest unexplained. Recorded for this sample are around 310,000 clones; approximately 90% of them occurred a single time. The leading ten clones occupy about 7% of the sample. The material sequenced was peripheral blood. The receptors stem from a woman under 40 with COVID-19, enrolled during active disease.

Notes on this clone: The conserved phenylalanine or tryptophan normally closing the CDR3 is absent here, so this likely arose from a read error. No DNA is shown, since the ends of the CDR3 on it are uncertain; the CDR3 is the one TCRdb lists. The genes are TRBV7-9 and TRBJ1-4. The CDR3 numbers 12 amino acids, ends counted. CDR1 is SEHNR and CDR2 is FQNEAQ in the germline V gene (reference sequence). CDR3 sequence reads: CASSLGGGAITL.

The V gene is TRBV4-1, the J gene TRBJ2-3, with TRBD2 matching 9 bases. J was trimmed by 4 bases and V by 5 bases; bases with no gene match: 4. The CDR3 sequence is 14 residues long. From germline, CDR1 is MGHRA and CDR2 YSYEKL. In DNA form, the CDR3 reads TGCGCCAGCAGCTTTAGCGGGAGTTCAGATACGCAGTATTTT. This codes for CASSFSGSSDTQYF.

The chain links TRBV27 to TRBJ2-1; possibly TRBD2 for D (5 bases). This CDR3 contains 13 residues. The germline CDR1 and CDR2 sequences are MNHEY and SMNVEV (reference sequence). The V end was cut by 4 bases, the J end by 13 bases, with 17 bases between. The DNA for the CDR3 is TGTGCCAGCAGTTCCCGGTGGAGCGGAGGACAGTTCTTC. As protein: CASSSRWSGGQFF.

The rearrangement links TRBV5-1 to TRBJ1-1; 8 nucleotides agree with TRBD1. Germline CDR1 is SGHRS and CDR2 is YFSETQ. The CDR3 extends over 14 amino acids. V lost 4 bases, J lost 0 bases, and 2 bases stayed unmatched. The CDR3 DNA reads TGCGCCAGCAGCCCAGGGGGCGTGAACACTGAAGCTTTCTTT. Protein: CASSPGGVNTEAFF.

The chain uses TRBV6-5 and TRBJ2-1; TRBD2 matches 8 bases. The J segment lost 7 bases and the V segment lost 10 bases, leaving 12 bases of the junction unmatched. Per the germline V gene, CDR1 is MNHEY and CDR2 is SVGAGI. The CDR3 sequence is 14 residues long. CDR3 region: CATHSGRGYNEQFF. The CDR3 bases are TGTGCCACCCACAGCGGGAGAGGTTATAATGAGCAGTTCTTC.

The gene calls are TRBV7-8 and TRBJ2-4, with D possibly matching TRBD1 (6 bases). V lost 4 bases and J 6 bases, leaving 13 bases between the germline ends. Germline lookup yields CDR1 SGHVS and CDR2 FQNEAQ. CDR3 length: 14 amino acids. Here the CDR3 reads CASSSQGSANIQYF. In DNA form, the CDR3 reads TGTGCCAGCAGCTCGCAGGGGAGCGCAAACATTCAGTACTTC.

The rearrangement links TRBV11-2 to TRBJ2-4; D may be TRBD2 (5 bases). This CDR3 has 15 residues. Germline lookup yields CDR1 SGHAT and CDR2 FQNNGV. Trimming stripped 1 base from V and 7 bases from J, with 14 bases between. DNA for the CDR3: TGTGCCAGCAGCTTAGTAACCGGGAAGGCTAACATTCAGTACTTC. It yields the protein CASSLVTGKANIQYF.

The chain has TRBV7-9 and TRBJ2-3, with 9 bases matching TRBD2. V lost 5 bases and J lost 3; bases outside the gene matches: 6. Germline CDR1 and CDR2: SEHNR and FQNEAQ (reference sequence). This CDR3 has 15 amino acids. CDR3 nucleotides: TGTGCCAGCAGCCTGACTAGCGGACGGACAGATACGCAGTATTTT. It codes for CASSLTSGRTDTQYF. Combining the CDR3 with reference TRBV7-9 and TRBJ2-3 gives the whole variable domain DTGVSQNPRHKITKRGQNVTFRCDPISEHNRLYWYRQTLGQGPEFLTYFQNEAQLEKSRLLSDRFSAERPKGSFSTLEIQRTEQGDSAMYLCASSLTSGRTDTQYFGPGTRLTVL.

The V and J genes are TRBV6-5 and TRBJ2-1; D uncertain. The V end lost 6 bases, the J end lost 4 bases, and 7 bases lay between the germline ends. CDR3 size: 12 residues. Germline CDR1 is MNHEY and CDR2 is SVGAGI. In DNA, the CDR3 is TGTGCCAGCAGCTTTGTATACAATGAGCAGTTCTTC. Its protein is CASSFVYNEQFF.

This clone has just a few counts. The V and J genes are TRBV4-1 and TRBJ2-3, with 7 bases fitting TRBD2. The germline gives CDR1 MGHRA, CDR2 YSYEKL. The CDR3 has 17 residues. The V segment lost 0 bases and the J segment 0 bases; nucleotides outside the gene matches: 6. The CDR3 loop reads CASSQDPSGFSTDTQYF. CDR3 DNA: TGCGCCAGCAGCCAAGATCCTAGCGGATTCAGCACAGATACGCAGTATTTT.

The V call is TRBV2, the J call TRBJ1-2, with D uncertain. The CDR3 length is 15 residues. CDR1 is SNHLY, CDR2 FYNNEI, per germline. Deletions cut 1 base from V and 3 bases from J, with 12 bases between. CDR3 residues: CASSEGAGLYYGYTF. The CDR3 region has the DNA TGTGCCAGCAGTGAAGGGGCAGGACTTTACTATGGCTACACCTTC.

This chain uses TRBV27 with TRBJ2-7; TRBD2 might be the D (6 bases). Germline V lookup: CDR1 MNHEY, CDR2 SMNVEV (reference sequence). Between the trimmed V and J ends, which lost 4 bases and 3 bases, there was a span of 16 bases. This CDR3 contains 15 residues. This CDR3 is CASSSGGTYVYEQYF. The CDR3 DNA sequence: TGTGCCAGCAGTTCGGGCGGGACTTACGTCTACGAGCAGTACTTC.

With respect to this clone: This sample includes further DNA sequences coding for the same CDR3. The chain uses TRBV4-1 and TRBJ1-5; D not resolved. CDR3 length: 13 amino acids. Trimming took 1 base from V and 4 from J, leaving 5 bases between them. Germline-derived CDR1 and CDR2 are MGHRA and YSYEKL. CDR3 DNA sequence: TGCGCCAGCAGCCAAGGCGTGAATCAGCCCCAGCATTTT. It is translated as CASSQGVNQPQHF.

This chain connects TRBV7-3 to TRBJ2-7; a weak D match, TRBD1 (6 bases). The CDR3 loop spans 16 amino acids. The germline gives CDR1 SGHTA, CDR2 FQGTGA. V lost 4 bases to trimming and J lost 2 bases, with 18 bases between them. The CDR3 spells CASSSGQPFPTYEQYF. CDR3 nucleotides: TGTGCCAGCAGCTCCGGACAGCCCTTTCCCACCTACGAGCAGTACTTC.

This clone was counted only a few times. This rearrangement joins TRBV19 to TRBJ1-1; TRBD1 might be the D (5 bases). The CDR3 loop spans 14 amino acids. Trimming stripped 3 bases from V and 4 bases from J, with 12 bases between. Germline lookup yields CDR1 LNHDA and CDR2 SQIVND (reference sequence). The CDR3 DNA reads TGTGCCAGTAGTATCGCAGGGTCGGGCACTGAAGCTTTCTTT. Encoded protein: CASSIAGSGTEAFF. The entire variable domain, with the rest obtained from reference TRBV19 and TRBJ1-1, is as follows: DGGITQSPKYLFRKEGQNVTLSCEQNLNHDAMYWYRQDPGQGLRLIYYSQIVNDFQKGDIAEGYSVSREKKESFPLTVTSAQKNPTAFYLCASSIAGSGTEAFFGQGTRLTVV.

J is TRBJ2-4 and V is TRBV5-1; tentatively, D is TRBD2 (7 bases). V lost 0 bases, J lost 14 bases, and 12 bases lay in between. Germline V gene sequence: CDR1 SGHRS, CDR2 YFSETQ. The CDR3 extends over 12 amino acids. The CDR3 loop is CASSLGGGREYF. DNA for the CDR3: TGCGCCAGCAGCTTGGGCGGGGGCCGGGAGTACTTC.

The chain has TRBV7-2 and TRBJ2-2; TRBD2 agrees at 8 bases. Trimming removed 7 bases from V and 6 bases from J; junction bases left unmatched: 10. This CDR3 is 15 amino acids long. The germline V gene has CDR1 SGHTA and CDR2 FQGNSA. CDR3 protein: CASKTGTSRAGELFF. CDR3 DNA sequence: TGTGCCAGCAAGACCGGGACTAGTAGGGCCGGGGAGCTGTTTTTT.